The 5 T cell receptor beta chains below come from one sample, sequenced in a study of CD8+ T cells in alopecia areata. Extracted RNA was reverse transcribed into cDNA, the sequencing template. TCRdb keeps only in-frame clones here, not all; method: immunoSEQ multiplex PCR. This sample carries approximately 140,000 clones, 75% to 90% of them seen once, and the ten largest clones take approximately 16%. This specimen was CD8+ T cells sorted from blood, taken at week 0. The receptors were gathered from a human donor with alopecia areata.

In DNA, the CDR3 is TGCGCCAGCAGTCAATCCCGGGACAGGGAGGATGGCTACACCTTC. It translates to CASSQSRDREDGYTF. This sequence joins TRBV23-1 and TRBJ1-2; 9 bases match TRBD1. TRBV23-1 falls under the ORF class, with uncertain function. V shed 0 bases and J 6 bases; nucleotides not matched to a gene: 5. This CDR3 has 15 amino acids.

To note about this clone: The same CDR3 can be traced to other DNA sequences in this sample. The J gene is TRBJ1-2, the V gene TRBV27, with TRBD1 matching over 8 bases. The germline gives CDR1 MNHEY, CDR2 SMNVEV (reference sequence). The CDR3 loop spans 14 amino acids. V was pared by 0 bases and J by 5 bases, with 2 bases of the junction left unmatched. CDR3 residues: CASSLSRTGYGYTF. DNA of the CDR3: TGTGCCAGCAGTTTATCGAGGACAGGGTATGGCTACACCTTC.

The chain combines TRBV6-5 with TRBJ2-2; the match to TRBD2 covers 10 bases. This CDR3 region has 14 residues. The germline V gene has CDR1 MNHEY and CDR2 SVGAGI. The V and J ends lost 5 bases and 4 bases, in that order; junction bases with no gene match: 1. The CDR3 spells CASSGLAATGELFF. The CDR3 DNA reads TGTGCCAGCAGTGGACTAGCGGCCACCGGGGAGCTGTTTTTT.

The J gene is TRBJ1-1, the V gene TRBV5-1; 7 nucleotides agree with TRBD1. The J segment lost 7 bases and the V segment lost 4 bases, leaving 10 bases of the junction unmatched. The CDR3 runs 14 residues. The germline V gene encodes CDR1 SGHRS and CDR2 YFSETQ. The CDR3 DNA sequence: TGCGCCAGCAGCCCCCACGGGACAGCAATTGAAGCTTTCTTT. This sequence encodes CASSPHGTAIEAFF.

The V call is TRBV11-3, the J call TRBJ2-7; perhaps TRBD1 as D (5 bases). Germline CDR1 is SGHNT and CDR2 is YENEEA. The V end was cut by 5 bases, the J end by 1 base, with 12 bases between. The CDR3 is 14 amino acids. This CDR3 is CASSPPGRSYEQYF. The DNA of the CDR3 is TGTGCCAGCAGCCCACCAGGGCGGTCCTACGAGCAGTACTTC.